This T cell receptor beta chain came from a study of siplizumab effects on memory and regulatory T cells (dated by TCRdb to the late 2010s). Regarding the complete study: The effect of the anti-CD2 antibody siplizumab on alloreactive T-cell subsets was examined in allogeneic mixed lymphocyte reactions constructed from human PBMCs. Findings and caveats that apply to the study as a whole: Among mappable alloreactive CD4+ clones, an average Treg-derived fraction of less than 70% was observed with siplizumab, compared with less than 35% in control reactions. Sequences below about 10^-5 frequency were poorly captured, so only a minor fraction of alloreactive clones could be mapped to unstimulated subsets. For roughly 80-97% of proliferating CD4+ or CD8+ clones, no naive or memory phenotype could be assigned. Unstimulated naive T cells appeared to be more diverse than memory T cells, and naive cells seemed to make a substantial contribution to the alloresponse. Siplizumab significantly reduced the cumulative frequency of alloreactive sequences traceable to unstimulated CD4+ memory T cells. No functional confirmation was obtained for the suppressive function of proliferating Tregs from siplizumab cultures.

Sorted unstimulated T cells, along with proliferating T cells recovered from mixed lymphocyte reactions, underwent TCRbeta CDR3 sequencing. Fresh whole blood from around 11 HLA-typed healthy donors was used to isolate PBMCs. Note on this clone: Its target antigen remains unknown. Base-call qualities are not available, and no considerably larger clone is one nucleotide away.

The method behind the library was the immunoSEQ multiplex PCR assay. About 10^5 TCR templates per sample were assayed by the deep sequencing platform. Genomic DNA extracted from sorted T cells was used for TCRbeta CDR3 sequencing. The authors' analysis ran thus. Clonal analysis of TCRbeta CDR3 data was done in the R programming language. Alloreactive CD4+ and CD8+ clones were defined by comparing unstimulated samples with post-reaction CFSE-low samples. Regulatory or non-regulatory origin of alloreactive CD4+ clones was assigned by matching sequences to the sorted unstimulated Treg and non-Treg repertoires. What TCRdb holds here is the immuneACCESS table cut down to in-frame rearrangements. Part of the clones is not present; checked against another copy, under half of the missing clones reflect an unresolved V gene, and the others are unexplained. That table gives V, J and clone size, and the DNA gave D and trimming. The sample data list some 97,000 clones, and around 92% of these were observed just once. The ten largest clones add up to 0.14% to 0.15% of the sample.

At the junction V is shortened by 7 bases and J by 2 bases, with 11 bases in between. The CDR3 covers 13 residues, taking in both the cysteine and the phenylalanine. This entry keeps only the CDR3 DNA: 39 bases, framed from base 1. For CDR1 and CDR2, the germline V gene (reference sequence) lists LNHDA and SQIVND. This TCR derives from a human donor in good health. The chain is made from TRBV19 and TRBJ1-2, with no confidently assigned D gene. The sequenced material came from CD4+ T cells sorted from blood. The DNA is as follows: TGTGCCAGTACCGACCTCCTAAACTATGGCTACACCTTC. It encodes CASTDLLNYGYTF.